This T cell receptor beta chain was recorded in a study of a mutant IDH1 vaccine in newly diagnosed glioma. As for the study in general: The treated group averaged approximately 42 years old and was 62.5% male, roughly 38% female. Previous care, which was radiotherapy, temozolomide, or both, most often involved both. Study-level points and caveats: Pseudoprogression apparently lacked any relation to changes in top peripheral T cell clonotypes.

As concerns this clone: Its antigen is unidentified.

Assay used: immunoSEQ multiplex PCR; TCRdb lists only in-frame clones, some missing. This table holds over 75,000 clones, about four fifths found once. The CDR3 contains 15 residues. V trimming: 3 bases; J trimming: 6 bases; junction bases outside the gene matches: 7. Germline lookup yields CDR1 SGHTA and CDR2 FQGNSA. Documented time point: baseline, week 1 (first vaccination visit). Treatment given: pre-vaccination baseline after standard-of-care therapy. The study enrolled donors with new WHO grade 3 or 4 IDH1-mutant, ATRX-lost astrocytomas. The sample consisted of PBMCs, taken from a glioma patient treated with radiotherapy, temozolomide or both. The clonotype originates from a man aged 35 to 55 with glioma. The V call is TRBV7-2, the J call TRBJ2-7; 11 bases fit TRBD2. CDR3 loop: CASSFGLAGGSEQYF. Here the CDR3 DNA reads TGTGCCAGCAGCTTCGGCCTAGCGGGGGGAAGCGAGCAGTACTTC.